This T cell receptor beta chain is drawn from a study of blood T cell repertoires in COVID-19. Study-level background: Both acute and convalescent COVID-19 samples were obtained from the United States, Italy and Spain. From T cells, B-cell-depleted T cells, or PBMCs came the material, which was cDNA or gDNA.

V lost 5 bases and J lost 8, with 10 bases in between. There are 12 residues in the CDR3. As processed by the authors: Cell counts per sample came from amplifying reference gene primers. Sequencing was performed with immunoSEQ multiplex PCR; in TCRdb, only in-frame clones are kept and a portion is missing. D and trimming come from the DNA, and the V and J calls and clone size come from that table. This repertoire shows tens of thousands of clones, about 81% found once; its top ten account for approximately 25%. The sequence was obtained from a human donor in a cohort sampled during active COVID-19. The sequenced material came from peripheral blood. J is TRBJ2-1 and V is TRBV12-3 or TRBV12-4, with no clear D. As DNA, the CDR3 is TGTGCCAGCAGTCTCTTGGGCGATGAGCAGTTCTTC. This sequence encodes CASSLLGDEQFF.